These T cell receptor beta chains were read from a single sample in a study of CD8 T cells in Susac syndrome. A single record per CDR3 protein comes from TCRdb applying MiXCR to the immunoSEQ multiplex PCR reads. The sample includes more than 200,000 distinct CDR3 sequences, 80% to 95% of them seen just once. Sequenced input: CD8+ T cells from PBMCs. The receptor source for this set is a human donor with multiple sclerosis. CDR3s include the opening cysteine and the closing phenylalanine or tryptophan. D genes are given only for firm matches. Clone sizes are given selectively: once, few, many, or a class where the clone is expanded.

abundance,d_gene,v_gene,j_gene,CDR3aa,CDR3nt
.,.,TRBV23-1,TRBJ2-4,CASSQSKQLPAKNIQYF,TGCGCCAGCAGTCAATCGAAACAGCTCCCAGCCAAAAACATTCAGTACTTC
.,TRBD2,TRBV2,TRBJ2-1,CASPVKGRGNNEQFF,TGTGCCAGCCCCGTTAAAGGGAGGGGCAACAATGAGCAGTTCTTC
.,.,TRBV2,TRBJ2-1,CASSEPAKGFF,TGTGCCAGCAGTGAACCGGCCAAGGGGTTCTTC
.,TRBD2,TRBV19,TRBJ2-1,CASSGLAGTYNEQFF,TGTGCCAGTAGTGGTCTAGCGGGGACCTACAATGAGCAGTTCTTC
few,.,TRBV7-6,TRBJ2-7,CASSDGVSYEQYF,TGTGCCAGCAGTGACGGAGTCTCCTACGAGCAGTACTTC
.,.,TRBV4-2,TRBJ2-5,CASSHDQETQYF,TGTGCCAGCAGCCACGACCAAGAGACCCAGTACTTC
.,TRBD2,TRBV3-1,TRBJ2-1,CASSQGTSGVNEQFF,TGTGCCAGCAGCCAGGGAACTAGCGGGGTGAATGAGCAGTTCTTC
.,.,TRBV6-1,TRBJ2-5,CASSELGARPTQYF,TGTGCCAGCAGTGAGTTGGGGGCCCGCCCGACCCAGTACTTC
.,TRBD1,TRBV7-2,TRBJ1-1,CASSWTGVNTEAFF,TGTGCCAGCAGCTGGACAGGGGTGAACACTGAAGCTTTCTTT
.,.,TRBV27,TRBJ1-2,CASSSLESSRSGYTF,TGTGCCAGCAGTTCCCTTGAAAGCAGCCGGTCGGGCTACACCTTC
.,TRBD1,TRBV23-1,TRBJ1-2,CASSRWGQGFFYGYTF,TGCGCCAGCAGTCGGTGGGGACAGGGGTTTTTCTATGGCTACACCTTC
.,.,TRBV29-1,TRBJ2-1,CSVVRDNSYNEQFF,TGCAGCGTGGTGAGGGACAACTCCTACAATGAGCAGTTCTTC
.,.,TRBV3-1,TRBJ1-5,CASSGGESSQHF,TGTGCCAGCTCGGGTGGGGAGTCGTCCCAGCATTTT
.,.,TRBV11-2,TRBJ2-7,CASSSYGTVASYEQYF,TGTGCCAGCAGCTCGTACGGGACCGTAGCCTCCTACGAGCAGTACTTC
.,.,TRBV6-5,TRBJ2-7,CASSARFDEQYF,TGTGCCAGCAGTGCTCGGTTCGACGAGCAGTACTTC
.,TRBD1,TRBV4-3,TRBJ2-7,CASSHGPDRGQDEQYF,TGCGCCAGCAGCCATGGACCGGACAGGGGTCAGGACGAGCAGTACTTC
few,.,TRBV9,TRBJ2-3,CASSVGGAPTDTQYF,TGTGCCAGCAGCGTAGGGGGGGCACCCACAGATACGCAGTATTTT
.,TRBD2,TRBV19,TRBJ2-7,CASSPQLGGGPSEQYF,TGTGCCAGTAGTCCCCAACTGGGCGGGGGGCCCTCCGAGCAGTACTTC